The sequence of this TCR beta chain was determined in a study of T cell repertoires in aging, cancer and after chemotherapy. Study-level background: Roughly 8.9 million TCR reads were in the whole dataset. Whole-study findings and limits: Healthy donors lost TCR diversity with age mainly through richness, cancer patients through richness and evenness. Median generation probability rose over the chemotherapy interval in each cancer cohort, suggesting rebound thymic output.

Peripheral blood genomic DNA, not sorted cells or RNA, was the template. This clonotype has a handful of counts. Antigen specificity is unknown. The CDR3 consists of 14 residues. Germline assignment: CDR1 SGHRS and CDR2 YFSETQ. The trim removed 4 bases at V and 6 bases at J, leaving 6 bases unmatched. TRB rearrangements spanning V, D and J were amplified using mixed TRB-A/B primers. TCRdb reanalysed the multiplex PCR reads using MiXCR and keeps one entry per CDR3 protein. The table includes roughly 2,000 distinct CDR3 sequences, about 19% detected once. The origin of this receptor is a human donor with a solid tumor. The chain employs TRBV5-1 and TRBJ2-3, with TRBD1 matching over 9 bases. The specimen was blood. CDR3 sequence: CASSGTGIPDTQYF. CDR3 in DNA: TGCGCCAGCAGCGGGACAGGGATACCGGATACGCAGTATTTT. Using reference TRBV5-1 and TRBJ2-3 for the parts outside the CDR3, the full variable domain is KAGVTQTPRYLIKTRGQQVTLSCSPISGHRSVSWYQQTPGQGLQFLFEYFSETQRNKGNFPGRFSGRQFSNSRSEMNVSTLELGDSALYLCASSGTGIPDTQYFGPGTRLTVL.